This TCR beta chain was sequenced during a study of T cell responses to AZD1222 COVID-19 vaccine (TCRdb year 2021). A note on the overall study: TCR sequencing covered fewer than 250 trial participants: 200 to 220 given two doses of AZD1222 and approximately 26 given two doses of MenACWY control vaccine. Trial participants were enrolled into age subgroups of 18-55, 56-69 and 70-plus years, which contained about 160, 30 and 59 TCR-sequenced participants, respectively.

The CDR3 regions of human TCRbeta chains were subjected to immunosequencing. The paper's processing steps were these. Repertoire TCRs were matched against a reference library of SARS-CoV-2-specific TCRs generated with the MIRA antigen-specificity platform. Breadth was defined as the fraction of unique TCRs that were SARS-CoV-2-associated, and depth was defined as the fraction of total T cells that were SARS-CoV-2-associated. Using the MIRA data, each spike-specific TCR was mapped to the spike region that the TCR reacts to and placed in a CD4 or CD8 class. Log10-transformed breadth and depth values were compared by one-way ANOVA with Sidak's multiple comparisons tests. TCRdb took over this immuneACCESS table, retaining in-frame rearrangements with V and J assigned. Such tables are incomplete; in checked studies, under half of the missing clones stem from an unresolved V gene, and the remainder is unexplained. V, J and clone size are taken as reported in that table, and D and trimming were inferred from the DNA itself. In all, the sample holds 100,000 to 150,000 clones, and around 90% of those were seen once. The top ten clones comprise 1.9% of the sample.

The time point label, as the study defines it: about 28 days (+/-7) after the second vaccine dose. AZD1222 recipients with second doses at about 4 weeks or about 12 weeks were pooled, because spike-specific TCR depth and breadth did not differ between schedules. Vaccinee samples were obtained from the UK trials COV001 and COV002, which included a single-blind randomized controlled phase 2/3 trial of AZD1222 (ChAdOx1 nCoV-19) in healthy adults. For TCRbeta chain sequencing, PBMC samples were collected from trial participants at day 0 and at day 28 after the second dose. Overall study outcomes, separate from this receptor: Spike-specific TCR breadth and depth rose significantly after two AZD1222 doses compared with day 0 and with MenACWY recipients. Because no day 14 peak-response samples were available, the repertoires could be characterized only after the peak T cell response. Conclusions about previously exposed vaccinees are limited because only a handful of AZD1222 recipients were SARS-CoV-2 seropositive at baseline. Nearly half of unique spike-specific TCRs reportedly recognized epitopes outside regions mutated in the B.1.351 and B.1.1.7 variants. The whole spike protein was spanned by vaccine-associated CD4 TCRs, and dominant responses were seen in regions 160-218 and 743-854. In the small 56-69-year group, the increase in depth fell short of significance, most likely because of low power. Participants were mostly white British and included more females than males, and it was suggested by the authors that clonal diversity may have been underestimated.

As concerns this clone: What antigen it recognizes has not been identified. No quality values exist for individual bases; no much larger clone is one base distant.

As encoded in the germline V gene (reference sequence), CDR1 is MNHEY while CDR2 is SMNVEV. V is pared back by 6 bases and J by 1 base, with 13 bases lying between the germline termini. The CDR3 has 14 amino acids, counting the end cysteine and valine. Only the CDR3 part of the read is kept: 42 bases, read in frame from the first base. The TCR sequence derives from an adult who received the AZD1222 COVID-19 vaccine. This sequence uses TRBV27 and TRBJ2-7; the D assignment is uncertain and may be TRBD1 or TRBD2, with 5 bases supporting each. The material sequenced was peripheral blood, taken 28 days after the second AZD1222 dose. The nucleotide sequence reads TGTGCCAGCAGCCGGGACGGGCAGTCCTACGAGCAGTACGTC. Translated, it reads CASSRDGQSYEQYV.